What follows are 13 T cell receptor beta chains derived from one specimen sequenced in a study of cytomegalovirus exposure and HLA in healthy donors. It was with 60 Vbeta and 13 Jbeta primers that the PCR ran. Assay: immunoSEQ multiplex PCR; the TCRdb copy retains only in-frame clones and omits some. Among tens of thousands of clones, approximately 81% were seen once, and the ten largest hold roughly 6.1%. Sequenced material: PBMCs. The receptors derive from a woman aged 50 to 65 in good health and CMV-seropositive.

The sample holds a few counts of this clone. The V call is TRBV9, the J call TRBJ2-1; perhaps TRBD2 as D (5 bases). Germline loops: CDR1 SGDLS, CDR2 YYNGEE. Trimming took off 0 bases at V and 3 bases at J, with 10 bases between the two ends. CDR3 length: 15 amino acids. The CDR3 is CASSVEEASYNEQFF. CDR3 nucleotides: TGTGCCAGCAGCGTAGAGGAGGCCAGCTACAATGAGCAGTTCTTC.

This sequence joins TRBV18 and TRBJ1-5, with D perhaps matching TRBD1 (5 bases). This CDR3 contains 14 residues. Trimming stripped 3 bases from V and 6 bases from J, with 12 bases between. Germline V lookup: CDR1 KGHSH, CDR2 LQKENI. The CDR3 sequence is CASSPSREGQPQHF. The CDR3 nucleotides are TGTGCCAGCTCACCGAGCAGGGAGGGTCAGCCCCAGCATTTT.

With regard to this clone: The sample carries other DNA sequences with the same CDR3. The chain employs TRBV6-6 and TRBJ2-7; D perhaps matches TRBD2 (5 bases). The CDR3 runs 14 residues. Germline CDR1 reads MNHNY; CDR2 reads SVGAGI (reference sequence). Deletions cut 0 bases from V and 3 bases from J, with 9 bases between. The CDR3 DNA sequence: TGTGCCAGCAGTTACTCAACGGCGGGCTACGAGCAGTACTTC. It yields the protein CASSYSTAGYEQYF.

V and J are TRBV6-6 and TRBJ1-4; TRBD1 matches 7 bases. The germline V gene has CDR1 MNHNY and CDR2 SVGAGI (reference sequence). CDR3 size: 14 residues. Germline trimming cut 1 base from V and 8 bases from J; bases unmatched to any gene: 4. In nucleotides, the CDR3 is TGTGCCAGCAGTTACTTAGGGGGCATAGAAAAACTGTTTTTT. This gives the protein CASSYLGGIEKLFF.

The chain carries TRBV5-4 and TRBJ2-7, with D tentatively TRBD2 (5 bases). CDR1 SGHNT and CDR2 YYREEE come from the germline V gene (reference sequence). This CDR3 spans 15 amino acids. V was shortened by 2 bases and J by 3 bases, with 15 bases between the two germline ends. The CDR3 reads CASSFGGSRIYEQYF. The CDR3 DNA reads TGTGCCAGCAGCTTTGGCGGGTCGCGAATCTACGAGCAGTACTTC.

The chain recombines TRBV7-9 with TRBJ1-2; D not resolved. Deletions cut 7 bases from V and 4 bases from J, with 10 bases between. The CDR3 has 12 residues. The germline gives CDR1 SEHNR, CDR2 FQNEAQ (reference sequence). CDR3 region: CASTSGSYGYTF. The DNA for the CDR3 is TGTGCCAGCACTTCGGGGTCCTATGGCTACACCTTC. The full variable domain, with the rest looked up from reference TRBV7-9 and TRBJ1-2, is DTGVSQNPRHKITKRGQNVTFRCDPISEHNRLYWYRQTLGQGPEFLTYFQNEAQLEKSRLLSDRFSAERPKGSFSTLEIQRTEQGDSAMYLCASTSGSYGYTFGSGTRLTVV.

This chain joins TRBV2 and TRBJ2-7, with 8 bases that match TRBD2. Germline V gene sequence: CDR1 SNHLY, CDR2 FYNNEI. The V and J ends lost 4 bases and 6 bases, in that order; junction bases with no gene match: 11. The CDR3 totals 15 residues. CDR3 amino acids: CASSVGGGGTSEQYF. The CDR3 DNA is TGTGCCAGCAGTGTCGGGGGGGGTGGGACCAGCGAGCAGTACTTC.

The chain links TRBV27 to TRBJ1-2; D remains ambiguous. The CDR3 runs to 13 residues. Germline values: CDR1 MNHEY, CDR2 SMNVEV (reference sequence). The germline V and J ends were trimmed by 6 bases and 3 bases, with 11 bases remaining between them. In nucleotides, the CDR3 is TGTGCCAGCAGGTCCGAAGAGGACTATGGCTACACCTTC. Residues: CASRSEEDYGYTF.

The chain uses TRBV2 and TRBJ2-1; D possibly corresponds to TRBD1 (5 bases). V lost 6 bases and J lost 4, with 10 bases in between. Germline V CDR1 and CDR2: SNHLY, FYNNEI. This CDR3 is 13 amino acids long. CDR3 residues: CASSSQGYNEQFF. The CDR3 coding sequence is TGTGCCAGCAGCTCTCAGGGTTACAATGAGCAGTTCTTC.

CDR3 nucleotides: TGTGCCAGCAGCTTGGAGGAGGGTGGCGAGCAGTACTTC. It yields the protein CASSLEEGGEQYF. This chain connects TRBV5-4 to TRBJ2-7; TRBD2 might be the D (6 bases). Trimming took 0 bases from V and 6 from J, leaving 10 bases between them. The CDR3 length is 13 residues. Germline V gene data show CDR1 as SGHNT and CDR2 as YYREEE (reference sequence).

This chain connects TRBV5-4 to TRBJ1-2; D is perhaps TRBD1 (5 bases). Between the trimmed V and J ends, which lost 2 bases and 6 bases, there was a span of 11 bases. The CDR3 loop spans 13 amino acids. Germline V gene lookup returns CDR1 SGHNT and CDR2 YYREEE (reference sequence). DNA of the CDR3: TGTGCCAGCAGCTTTCAGGGAAGGCATGGCTACACCTTC. This codes for CASSFQGRHGYTF.

CDR3 sequence: CASRFSTSGRVLDEQYF. CDR3 bases: TGTGCCAGCAGATTCTCGACTAGCGGGAGAGTTTTGGACGAGCAGTACTTC. The rearrangement joins TRBV7-2 to TRBJ2-7; 12 bases agree with TRBD2. With V trimmed by 6 bases and J by 5 bases, 14 bases remained unmatched. Germline values: CDR1 SGHTA, CDR2 FQGNSA. The CDR3 spans 17 residues. The full variable domain, its missing parts supplied by reference TRBV7-2 and TRBJ2-7, is GAGVSQSPSNKVTEKGKDVELRCDPISGHTALYWYRQSLGQGLEFLIYFQGNSAPDKSGLPSDRFSAERTGGSVSTLTIQRTQQEDSAVYLCASRFSTSGRVLDEQYFGPGTRLTVT.

This sequence joins TRBV7-3 and TRBJ2-5, with D possibly being TRBD2 (5 bases). Trimming took 3 bases from V and 2 from J, leaving 13 bases between them. The length of the CDR3 is 15 residues. The germline gives CDR1 SGHTA, CDR2 FQGTGA. The CDR3 spells CASSFTGNLQETQYF. CDR3 nucleotide sequence: TGTGCCAGCAGCTTCACGGGAAATCTGCAAGAGACCCAGTACTTC.